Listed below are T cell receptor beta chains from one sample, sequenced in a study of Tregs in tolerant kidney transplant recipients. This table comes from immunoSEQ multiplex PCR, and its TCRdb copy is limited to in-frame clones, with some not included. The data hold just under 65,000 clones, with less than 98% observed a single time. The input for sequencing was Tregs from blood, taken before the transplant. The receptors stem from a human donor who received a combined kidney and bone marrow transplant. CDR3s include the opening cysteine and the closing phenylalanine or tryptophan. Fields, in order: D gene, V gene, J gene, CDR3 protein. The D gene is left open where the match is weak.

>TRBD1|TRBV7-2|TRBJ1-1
CASSLTGAHYTEAFF
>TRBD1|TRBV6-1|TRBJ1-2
CAGRPGGPNYGYTF
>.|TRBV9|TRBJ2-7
CASSVAGGGYSYEQYF
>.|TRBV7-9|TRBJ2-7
CASSLSGTYEQYF
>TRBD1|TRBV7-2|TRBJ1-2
CASSLNWGDSYGYTF
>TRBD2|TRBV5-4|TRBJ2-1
CASSSGTSGYNEQFF
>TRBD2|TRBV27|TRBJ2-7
CASSAGTSGSYEQYF
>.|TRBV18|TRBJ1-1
CASSRPTGTHRTNTEAFF
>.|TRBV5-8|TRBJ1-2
CASSFAPRRTYGYTF
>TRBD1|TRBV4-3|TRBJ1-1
CASSQDRTGYTEAFF
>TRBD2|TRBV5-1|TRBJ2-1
CASSYQRGGLGEQFF
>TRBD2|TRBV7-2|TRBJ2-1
CASSPHSGRTSSYNEQFF
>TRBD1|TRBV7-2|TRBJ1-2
CASSLWGQGGTGYTF
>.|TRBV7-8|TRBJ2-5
CASSLGPGVGQETQYF
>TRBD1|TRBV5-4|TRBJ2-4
CASSPGQGEGWRAIQYF
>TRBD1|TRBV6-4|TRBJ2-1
CASSPGQAYNEQFF
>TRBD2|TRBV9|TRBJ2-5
CASSPGTSDQETQYF
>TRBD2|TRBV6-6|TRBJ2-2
CASSGTSGKNTGELFF
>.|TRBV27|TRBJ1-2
CASSFSPGPYGYTF
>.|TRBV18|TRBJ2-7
CASSPRDRSYEQYF
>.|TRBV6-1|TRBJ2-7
CASSGRWISYEQYF
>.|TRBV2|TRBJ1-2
CAIRQDGGNGYTF
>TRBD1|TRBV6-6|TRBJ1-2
CASSYSDRDGGYTF
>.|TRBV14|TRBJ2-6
CASSQGTPPRGANVLTF
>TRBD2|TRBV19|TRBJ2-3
CASSSSGSPSSTDTQYF
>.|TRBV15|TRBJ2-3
CATSRDRLDTQYF
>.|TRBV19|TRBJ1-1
CASTLGRLNTEAFF
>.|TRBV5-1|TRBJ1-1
CASSLGVRVNTEAFF
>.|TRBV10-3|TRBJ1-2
CAISGLGQSGYTF
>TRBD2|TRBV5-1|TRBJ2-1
CASSPWTSGGSGSYNEQFF
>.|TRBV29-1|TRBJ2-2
CSVAGHANTGELFF
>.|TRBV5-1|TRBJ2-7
CASSFGVGSYEQYF
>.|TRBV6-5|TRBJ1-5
CASSYRSNQPQHF
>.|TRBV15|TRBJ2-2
CATSSHSTGELFF
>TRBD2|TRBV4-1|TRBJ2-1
CASSQDLVLASGSYNEQFF
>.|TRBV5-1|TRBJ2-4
CASSLADPSRIQYF
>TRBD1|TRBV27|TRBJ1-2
CASSLTGAQQGYGYTF
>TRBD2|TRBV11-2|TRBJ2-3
CASSLEPGLAGEQYF
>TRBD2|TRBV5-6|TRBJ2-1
CASSLGWGGRRGLGNEQFF
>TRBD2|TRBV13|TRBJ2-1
CASGAGGSYNEQFF
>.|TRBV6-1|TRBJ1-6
CASSDRVAGWSPLHF
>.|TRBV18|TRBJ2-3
CASSPPLTDTQYF
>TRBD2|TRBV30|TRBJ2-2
CAWNSGRVTGELFF
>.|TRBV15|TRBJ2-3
CATSRDVEGAKTDTQYF
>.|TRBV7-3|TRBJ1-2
CASSLNRDGGYTF
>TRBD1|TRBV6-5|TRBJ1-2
CASRRTGFGYTF
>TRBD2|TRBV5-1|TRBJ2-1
CASSLGLVGNEQFF
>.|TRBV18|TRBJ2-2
CASSPRGANTGELFF
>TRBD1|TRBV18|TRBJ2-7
CASSPRDREFAYEQYF
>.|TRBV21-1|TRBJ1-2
CASSKVGSPYGYTF
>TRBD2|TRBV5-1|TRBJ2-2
CASSLLLTSGRAVTGELFF
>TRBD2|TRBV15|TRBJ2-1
CATSRPLYLTSGVYNEQFF